This TCR beta chain derives from a study of response to subunit inactivated influenza vaccine. Study-level findings and limits: Authors suggested that a seasonal influenza vaccination recruits few new T cells each time.

As to this clonotype: The antigen is not known.

The V end was cut by 5 bases, the J end by 7 bases, with 12 bases between. The CDR3 is 14 residues long. The germline CDR1 and CDR2 sequences are SGHVS and FQNEAQ. TCRdb re-called the RT-PCR reads with MiXCR, one entry per CDR3 protein. The table shows about 580,000 distinct CDR3 sequences, with around 15% occurring only once. The sequence was collected from a man aged 50 to 60 who received an inactivated influenza vaccine. Sample: PBMCs from blood, taken 12 days after vaccination. The rearrangement joins TRBV7-8 to TRBJ1-6, with no clear D. The CDR3: CASSPDRLNSPLHF. DNA for the CDR3: TGTGCCAGCAGCCCGGACCGTTTGAATTCACCCCTCCACTTT.